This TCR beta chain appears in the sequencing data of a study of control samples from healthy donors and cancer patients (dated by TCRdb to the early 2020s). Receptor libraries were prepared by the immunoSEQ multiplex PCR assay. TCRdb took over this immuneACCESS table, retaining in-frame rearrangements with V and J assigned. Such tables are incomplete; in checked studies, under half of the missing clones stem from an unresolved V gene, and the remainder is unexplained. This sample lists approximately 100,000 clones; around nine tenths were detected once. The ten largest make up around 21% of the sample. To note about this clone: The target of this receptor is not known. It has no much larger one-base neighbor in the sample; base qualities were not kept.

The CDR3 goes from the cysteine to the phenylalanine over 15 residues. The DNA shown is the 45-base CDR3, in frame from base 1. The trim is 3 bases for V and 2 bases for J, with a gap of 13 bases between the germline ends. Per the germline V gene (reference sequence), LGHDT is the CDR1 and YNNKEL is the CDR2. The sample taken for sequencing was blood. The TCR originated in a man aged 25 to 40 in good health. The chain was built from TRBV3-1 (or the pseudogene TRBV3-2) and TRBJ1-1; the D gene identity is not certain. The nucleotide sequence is TGTGCCAGCAGCCACGCCCGGCAGGATAACACTGAAGCTTTCTTT. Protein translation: CASSHARQDNTEAFF.